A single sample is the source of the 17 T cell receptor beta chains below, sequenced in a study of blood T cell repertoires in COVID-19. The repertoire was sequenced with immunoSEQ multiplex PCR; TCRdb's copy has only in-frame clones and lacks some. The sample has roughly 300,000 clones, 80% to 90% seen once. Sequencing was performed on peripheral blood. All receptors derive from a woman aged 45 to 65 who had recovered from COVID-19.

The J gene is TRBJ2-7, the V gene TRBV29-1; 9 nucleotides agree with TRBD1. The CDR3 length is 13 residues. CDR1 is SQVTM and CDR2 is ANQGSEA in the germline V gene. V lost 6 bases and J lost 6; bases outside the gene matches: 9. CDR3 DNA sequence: TGCAGCGTGCACGGGACAGGGTTCCTCGAGCAGTACTTC. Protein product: CSVHGTGFLEQYF.

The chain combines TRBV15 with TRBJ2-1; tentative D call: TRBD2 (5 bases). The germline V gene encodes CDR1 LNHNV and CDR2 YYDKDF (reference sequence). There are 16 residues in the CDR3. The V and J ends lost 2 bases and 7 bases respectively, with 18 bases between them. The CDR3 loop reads CATSRSDSQGGNEQFF. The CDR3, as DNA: TGTGCCACCAGCAGATCGGACTCCCAAGGTGGGAATGAGCAGTTCTTC.

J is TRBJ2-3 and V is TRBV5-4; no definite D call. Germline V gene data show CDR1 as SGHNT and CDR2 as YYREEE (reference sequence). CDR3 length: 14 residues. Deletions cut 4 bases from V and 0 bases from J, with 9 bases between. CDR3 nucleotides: TGTGCCAGCAGCGGAGAACTGAGCACAGATACGCAGTATTTT. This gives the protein CASSGELSTDTQYF.

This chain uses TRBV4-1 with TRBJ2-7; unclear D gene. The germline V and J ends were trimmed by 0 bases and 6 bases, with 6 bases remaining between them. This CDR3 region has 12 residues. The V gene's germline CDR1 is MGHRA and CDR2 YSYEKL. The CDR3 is CASSQENGEQYF. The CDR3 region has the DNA TGCGCCAGCAGCCAAGAAAACGGCGAGCAGTACTTC.

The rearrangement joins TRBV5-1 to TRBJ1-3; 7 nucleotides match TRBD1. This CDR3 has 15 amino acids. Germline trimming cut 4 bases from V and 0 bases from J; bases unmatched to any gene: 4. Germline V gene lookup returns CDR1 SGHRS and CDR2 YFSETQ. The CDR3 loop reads CASSDRESSGNTIYF. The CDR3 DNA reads TGCGCCAGCAGCGACAGGGAGAGCTCTGGAAACACCATATATTTT.

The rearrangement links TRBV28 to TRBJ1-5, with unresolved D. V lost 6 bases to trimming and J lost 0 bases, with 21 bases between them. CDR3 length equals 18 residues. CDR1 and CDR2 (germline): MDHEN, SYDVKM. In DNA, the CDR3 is TGTGCCAGCAGCCGACTCGCCATCAACTGGAATAGCAATCAGCCCCAGCATTTT. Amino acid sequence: CASSRLAINWNSNQPQHF. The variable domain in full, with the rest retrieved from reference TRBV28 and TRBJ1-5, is DVKVTQSSRYLVKRTGEKVFLECVQDMDHENMFWYRQDPGLGLRLIYFSYDVKMKEKGDIPEGYSVSREKKERFSLILESASTNQTSMYLCASSRLAINWNSNQPQHFGDGTRLSIL.

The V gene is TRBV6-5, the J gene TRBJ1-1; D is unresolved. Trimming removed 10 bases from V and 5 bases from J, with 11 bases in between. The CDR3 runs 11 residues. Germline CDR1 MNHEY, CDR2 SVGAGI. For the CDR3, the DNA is TGTGCCACCCGCCGGGGAACTGAAGCTTTCTTT. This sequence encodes CATRRGTEAFF.

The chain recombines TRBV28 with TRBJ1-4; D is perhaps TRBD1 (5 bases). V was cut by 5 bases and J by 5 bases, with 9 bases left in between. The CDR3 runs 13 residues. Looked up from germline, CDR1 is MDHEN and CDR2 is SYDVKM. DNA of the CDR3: TGTGCCAGCAGTCTGACAGTGAATGAAAAACTGTTTTTT. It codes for CASSLTVNEKLFF.

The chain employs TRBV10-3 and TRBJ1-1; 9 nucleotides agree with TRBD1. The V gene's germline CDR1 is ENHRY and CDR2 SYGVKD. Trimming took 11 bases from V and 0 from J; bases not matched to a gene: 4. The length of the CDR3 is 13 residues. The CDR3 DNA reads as TGTGCCGCCGGACAGGGGATGAACACTGAAGCTTTCTTT. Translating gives CAAGQGMNTEAFF.

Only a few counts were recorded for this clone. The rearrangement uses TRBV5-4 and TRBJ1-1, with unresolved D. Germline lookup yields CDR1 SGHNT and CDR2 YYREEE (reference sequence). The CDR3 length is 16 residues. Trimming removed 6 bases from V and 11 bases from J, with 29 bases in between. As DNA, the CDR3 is TGTGCCAGCACCCCGTCGCTTGGTACAGCCGACCCGGGGGCTTTCTTT. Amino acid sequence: CASTPSLGTADPGAFF.

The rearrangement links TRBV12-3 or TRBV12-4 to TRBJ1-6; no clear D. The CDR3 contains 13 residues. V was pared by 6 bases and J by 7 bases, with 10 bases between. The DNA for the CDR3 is TGTGCCAGCAGCCCTACTGAGAATTCACCCCTCCACTTT. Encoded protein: CASSPTENSPLHF.

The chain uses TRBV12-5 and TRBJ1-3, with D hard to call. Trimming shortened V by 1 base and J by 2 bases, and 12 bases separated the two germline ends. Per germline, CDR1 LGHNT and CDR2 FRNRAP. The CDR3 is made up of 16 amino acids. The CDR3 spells CASGLDTASTGNTIYF. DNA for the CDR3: TGTGCTAGTGGTTTGGATACAGCTTCCACTGGAAACACCATATATTTT.

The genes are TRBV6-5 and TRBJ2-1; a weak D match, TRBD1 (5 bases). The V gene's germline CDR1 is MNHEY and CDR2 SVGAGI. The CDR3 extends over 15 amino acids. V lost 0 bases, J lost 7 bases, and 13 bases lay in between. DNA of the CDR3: TGTGCCAGCAGTTACTCGATAACAGGTGGGAATGAGCAGTTCTTC. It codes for CASSYSITGGNEQFF.

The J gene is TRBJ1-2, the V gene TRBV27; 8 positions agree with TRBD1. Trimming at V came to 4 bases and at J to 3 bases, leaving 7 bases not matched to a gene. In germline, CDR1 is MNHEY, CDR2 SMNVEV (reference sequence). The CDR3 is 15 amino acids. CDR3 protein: CASSSTHRGDYGYTF. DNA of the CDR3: TGTGCCAGCAGTTCAACTCACAGGGGGGACTATGGCTACACCTTC.

The CDR3 here is CASSRGQYPTDTQYF. In DNA form, the CDR3 reads TGTGCCAGTAGTAGAGGACAGTACCCTACAGATACGCAGTATTTT. V and J are TRBV19 and TRBJ2-3, with D possibly matching TRBD1 (6 bases). V was pared by 4 bases and J by 3 bases, with 14 bases between. Germline assignment: CDR1 LNHDA and CDR2 SQIVND (reference sequence). This CDR3 spans 15 amino acids.

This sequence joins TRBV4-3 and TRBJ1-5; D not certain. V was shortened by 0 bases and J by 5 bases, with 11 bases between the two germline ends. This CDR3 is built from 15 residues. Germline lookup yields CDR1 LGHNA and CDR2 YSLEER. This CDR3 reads CASSQDRSGDQPQHF. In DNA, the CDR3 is TGCGCCAGCAGCCAAGATAGGAGTGGTGATCAGCCCCAGCATTTT.

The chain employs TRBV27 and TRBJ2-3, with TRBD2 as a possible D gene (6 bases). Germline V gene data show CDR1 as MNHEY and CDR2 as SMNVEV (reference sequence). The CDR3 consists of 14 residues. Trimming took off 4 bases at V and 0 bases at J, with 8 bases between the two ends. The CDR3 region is CASSSEGSTDTQYF. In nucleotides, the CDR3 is TGTGCCAGCAGTTCGGAGGGGAGCACAGATACGCAGTATTTT.